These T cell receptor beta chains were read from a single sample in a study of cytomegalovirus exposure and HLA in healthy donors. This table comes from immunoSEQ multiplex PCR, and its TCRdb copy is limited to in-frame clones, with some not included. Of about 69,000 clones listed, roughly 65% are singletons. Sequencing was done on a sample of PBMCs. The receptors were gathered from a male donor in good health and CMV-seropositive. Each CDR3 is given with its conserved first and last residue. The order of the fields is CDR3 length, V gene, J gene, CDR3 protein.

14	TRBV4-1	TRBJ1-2	CASSNGVRGYGYTF
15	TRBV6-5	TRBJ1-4	CASRPDRGNKEKLFF
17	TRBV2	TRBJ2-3	CASSGWTGGLRGDTQYF
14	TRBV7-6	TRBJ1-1	CASSLLPENTEAFF
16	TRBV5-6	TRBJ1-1	CASSFTGRGADTEAFF
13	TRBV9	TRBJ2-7	CASSVGQNYEQYF
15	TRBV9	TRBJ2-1	CASSGGTSGGNEQFF
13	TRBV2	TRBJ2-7	CASRLDLNYEQYF
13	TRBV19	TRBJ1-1	CASSMRENTEAFF
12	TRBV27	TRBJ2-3	CASSPSTGTQYF
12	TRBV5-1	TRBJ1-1	CASSLVSGEAFF
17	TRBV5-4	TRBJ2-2	CASRKSILTSSTGELFF
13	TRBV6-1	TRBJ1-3	CASSDPGWNTIYF